Listed here are 2 T cell receptor beta chains from one sample, sequenced in a study of CD8 T cells in Susac syndrome. After extraction with the RNeasy kit, roughly 0.5 to 1 ug of the RNA was reverse transcribed using random hexamers. Each CDR3 protein is one row after TCRdb ran MiXCR on the immunoSEQ multiplex PCR reads. This sample has roughly 190,000 distinct CDR3 sequences, with 93% found just once. Sequenced sample: CD4+ T cells from PBMCs. All receptors come from a human donor in good health.

This clonotype was counted once. The DNA for the CDR3 is TGTGCCAGCAGCCCCGAGTGGGGGATAAGAAACAATGAGCAGTTCTTC. Translating it yields CASSPEWGIRNNEQFF. This chain joins TRBV4-2 and TRBJ2-1; TRBD1 or TRBD2 may be the D gene (5 bases each). V was clipped by 4 bases and J by 5 bases, with 18 bases between them. Per germline, CDR1 LGHNA and CDR2 YNFKEQ. The CDR3 contains 16 residues.

The chain links TRBV20-1 to TRBJ1-5; D not certain. The CDR3 totals 11 residues. V shed 4 bases and J shed 8 bases, with 9 bases lying between them. Germline V gene lookup returns CDR1 DFQATT and CDR2 SNEGSKA (reference sequence). CDR3 nucleotide sequence: TGCAGTGCTATGACATGGGAGCCCCAGCATTTT. This gives the protein CSAMTWEPQHF.